Given below is one TCR beta chain in context. Antigen unknown. Original handling: ImmunoSEQ junction-only sequences lacked quality scores, so their filtering differed. Here immunoSEQ multiplex PCR was the method, and the copy in TCRdb shows in-frame clones only, minus some. D and trimming come from the DNA, and the V and J calls and clone size come from that table. The table lists around 500,000 clones, 79% of them singletons. The CDR3 runs to 16 residues. Between the trimmed V and J ends, which lost 0 bases and 0 bases, there was a span of 12 bases. Germline CDR1 SGHRS, CDR2 YFSETQ. The donors, all of them Caucasian adults, lived in Nashville, Tennessee. This sample was taken from a study of shared clonotypes between healthy human individuals. Study-wide results and caveats: The study drew on few donors, limiting represented genetic and exposure-history diversity.

This clonotype was obtained from a woman between 40 and 50 years old in good health. Some clones in this sample may be carry-over from other donors' samples. The genes are TRBV5-1 and TRBJ1-1; D possibly corresponds to TRBD1 (5 bases). Sequencing was done on a sample of PBMCs. CDR3 protein: CASSLGGGNMNTEAFF. CDR3 nucleotide sequence: TGCGCCAGCAGCTTGGGCGGGGGAAACATGAACACTGAAGCTTTCTTT. The complete variable domain, with remaining parts taken from reference TRBV5-1 and TRBJ1-1, reads KAGVTQTPRYLIKTRGQQVTLSCSPISGHRSVSWYQQTPGQGLQFLFEYFSETQRNKGNFPGRFSGRQFSNSRSEMNVSTLELGDSALYLCASSLGGGNMNTEAFFGQGTRLTVV.